The 31 T cell receptor beta chains below come from one sample, sequenced in a study of cytomegalovirus exposure and HLA in healthy donors. The primer mix had 60 Vbeta and 13 Jbeta primers. Only in-frame clones appear in the TCRdb table, and some are missing; sequencing was by immunoSEQ multiplex PCR. This sample carries 150,000 to 200,000 clones, 68% of them seen once, and the ten largest clones take less than 1.5%. Input material: PBMCs. The receptors were sampled from a man aged 45-65 years in good health and CMV-seronegative.

The chain has TRBV27 and TRBJ1-5, with 11 positions matching TRBD1. Germline lookup yields CDR1 MNHEY and CDR2 SMNVEV (reference sequence). The CDR3 consists of 16 residues. With 10 bases clipped from V and 2 bases from J, the junction kept 10 bases outside the gene matches. This CDR3 reads CATAGTGGYGNQPQHF. Here the CDR3 DNA reads TGTGCCACCGCGGGGACAGGGGGTTATGGCAATCAGCCCCAGCATTTT.

In this sample, this clone turned up a few times. The chain carries TRBV7-2 and TRBJ1-3, with D perhaps matching TRBD1 (6 bases). With 5 bases removed from V and 2 bases from J, the gap between germline ends came to 13 bases. Germline loops: CDR1 SGHTA, CDR2 FQGNSA. This CDR3 spans 15 amino acids. The DNA for the CDR3 is TGTGCCAGCAGCAGACAGGTGTCCCCTGGAAACACCATATATTTT. As protein: CASSRQVSPGNTIYF.

V is TRBV6-1 and J is TRBJ1-3, with D possibly being TRBD1 (5 bases). With 6 bases removed from V and 0 bases from J, the gap between germline ends came to 12 bases. The CDR3 consists of 15 residues. In germline, CDR1 is MNHNS, CDR2 SASEGT. The DNA of the CDR3 is TGTGCCAGCAGCGCGGCGGGGGGCTCTGGAAACACCATATATTTT. This sequence encodes CASSAAGGSGNTIYF.

This clone occurred once. The genes are TRBV5-6 and TRBJ2-7; a weak D match, TRBD2 (5 bases). Germline V gives CDR1 SGHDT, CDR2 YYEEEE. The CDR3 is made up of 18 amino acids. Trimming shortened V by 1 base and J by 0 bases, and 20 bases separated the two germline ends. CDR3 DNA sequence: TGTGCCAGCAGCTTGTGGGCTCCCGGGGTAACGAGCTCCTACGAGCAGTACTTC. Translation: CASSLWAPGVTSSYEQYF.

V gene TRBV5-4 combines with J gene TRBJ1-6; D ambiguous. The CDR3 spans 15 residues. Germline V CDR1 and CDR2: SGHNT, YYREEE (reference sequence). Trimming took off 1 base at V and 9 bases at J, with 14 bases between the two ends. The CDR3 here is CASSLYAAASSPLHF. Here the CDR3 DNA reads TGTGCCAGCAGCTTGTACGCGGCTGCGAGTTCACCCCTCCACTTT.

This clone has more than one count but fewer than ten. The chain links TRBV5-4 to TRBJ2-7; TRBD1 matches 7 bases. The germline V gene has CDR1 SGHNT and CDR2 YYREEE (reference sequence). This CDR3 has 15 amino acids. Germline trimming cut 2 bases from V and 2 bases from J; bases unmatched to any gene: 7. The CDR3 region has the DNA TGTGCCAGCAGCTTTGATAGGACAGGAGCCTACGAGCAGTACTTC. This sequence encodes CASSFDRTGAYEQYF.

The genes are TRBV6-5 and TRBJ1-5, with TRBD1 as a possible D gene (6 bases). In germline, CDR1 is MNHEY, CDR2 SVGAGI. The V end lost 5 bases, the J end lost 2 bases, and 13 bases lay between the germline ends. CDR3 length: 15 amino acids. The CDR3 loop reads CASSPQGGGNQPQHF. CDR3 nucleotides: TGTGCCAGCAGTCCACAGGGTGGAGGCAATCAGCCCCAGCATTTT.

The V gene is TRBV6-1, the J gene TRBJ1-3; 7 bases align to TRBD1. Germline V gene lookup returns CDR1 MNHNS and CDR2 SASEGT. The length of the CDR3 is 14 residues. V lost 5 bases to trimming and J lost 1 base; unmatched junction nucleotides: 2. The CDR3 spells CASSRRGSGNTIYF. In DNA, the CDR3 is TGTGCCAGCAGTCGCAGGGGGTCTGGAAACACCATATATTTT.

V and J are TRBV10-3 and TRBJ2-7, with D uncertain. V dropped 5 bases and J dropped 2 bases, with 10 bases sitting between them. This CDR3 has 13 residues. CDR1 is ENHRY and CDR2 is SYGVKD in the germline V gene. This CDR3 reads CAISTGDPYEQYF. CDR3 sequence (DNA): TGTGCCATCAGTACCGGTGATCCCTACGAGCAGTACTTC.

This rearrangement joins TRBV5-1 to TRBJ1-3; D unresolved. V lost 0 bases and J 4 bases, leaving 8 bases between the germline ends. This CDR3 region has 14 residues. Germline V gene lookup returns CDR1 SGHRS and CDR2 YFSETQ. The CDR3 sequence: CASSLAGIGNTIYF. CDR3 DNA sequence: TGCGCCAGCAGCTTGGCAGGTATCGGAAACACCATATATTTT.

The chain links TRBV29-1 to TRBJ2-3; D ambiguous. The germline V and J ends were trimmed by 4 bases and 8 bases, with 10 bases remaining between them. Germline CDR1 SQVTM, CDR2 ANQGSEA. The CDR3 length is 11 residues. The CDR3 region is CSVVEESTQYF. The CDR3 DNA reads as TGCAGCGTTGTTGAGGAGTCTACGCAGTATTTT.

The genes are TRBV4-1 and TRBJ2-3; D remains unclear. The CDR3 is 16 amino acids. Germline CDR1 MGHRA, CDR2 YSYEKL. V lost 1 base and J lost 0, with 11 bases in between. The CDR3 sequence is CASSQGGRTSTDTQYF. Here the CDR3 DNA reads TGCGCCAGCAGCCAAGGAGGCCGTACTAGCACAGATACGCAGTATTTT.

The chain joins TRBV4-1 to TRBJ2-5; D might be TRBD2 (6 bases). V was pared by 0 bases and J by 2 bases, with 10 bases between. This CDR3 is 15 amino acids long. Germline CDR1 MGHRA, CDR2 YSYEKL. The chain's CDR3 is CASSQDTSRQETQYF. The CDR3, as DNA: TGCGCCAGCAGCCAAGATACTAGCAGACAAGAGACCCAGTACTTC.

The chain is built from TRBV5-1 and TRBJ1-2; TRBD1 matches at 7 bases. Germline-derived CDR1 and CDR2 are SGHRS and YFSETQ. V shed 2 bases and J 4 bases; nucleotides not matched to a gene: 2. CDR3 length equals 13 residues. CDR3 residues: CASSFQGGYGYTF. The CDR3 bases are TGCGCCAGCAGCTTTCAGGGGGGCTATGGCTACACCTTC.

V gene TRBV19 combines with J gene TRBJ1-2; 11 bases fit TRBD1. Germline V CDR1 and CDR2: LNHDA, SQIVND (reference sequence). The CDR3 consists of 15 residues. V lost 6 bases and J lost 6; bases outside the gene matches: 9. The CDR3 DNA sequence: TGTGCCAGTAGCGGGGACAGGGGGTTCCCTAATGGCTACACCTTC. It encodes CASSGDRGFPNGYTF.

The gene calls are TRBV7-3 and TRBJ2-7, with D hard to call. V lost 5 bases to trimming and J lost 7 bases, with 12 bases between them. CDR3 length: 12 amino acids. The germline V gene encodes CDR1 SGHTA and CDR2 FQGTGA. CDR3 amino acids: CASSKTPGEQYF. The CDR3 bases are TGTGCCAGCAGCAAAACCCCCGGGGAGCAGTACTTC.

This chain joins TRBV10-3 and TRBJ1-1, with unresolved D. This CDR3 region has 14 residues. Trimming removed 6 bases at V and 3 bases at J, with 14 bases between. The germline V gene has CDR1 ENHRY and CDR2 SYGVKD. In DNA form, the CDR3 reads TGTGCCATCAGGCCCGAGGCGAGGGACACTGAAGCTTTCTTT. It codes for CAIRPEARDTEAFF.

In its sample, this clone was seen a few times. The rearrangement links TRBV18 to TRBJ2-1; 9 bases map to TRBD2. CDR3 length: 16 amino acids. Germline trimming cut 4 bases from V and 7 bases from J; bases unmatched to any gene: 11. CDR1 KGHSH and CDR2 LQKENI come from the germline V gene. CDR3 region: CASSQMGGGAENEQFF. The CDR3 region has the DNA TGTGCCAGCTCACAAATGGGCGGGGGGGCCGAGAATGAGCAGTTCTTC.

This clone was detected a few times. The J gene is TRBJ1-3, the V gene TRBV15; D gene ambiguous. The V and J ends lost 6 bases and 0 bases respectively, with 6 bases between them. The CDR3 sequence is 13 residues long. Germline V gene lookup returns CDR1 LNHNV and CDR2 YYDKDF (reference sequence). DNA of the CDR3: TGTGCCACCAGGATCTACTCTGGAAACACCATATATTTT. Protein product: CATRIYSGNTIYF.

This clone was picked up a small number of times. The chain is built from TRBV5-1 and TRBJ1-3, with D perhaps TRBD1 (6 bases). Germline CDR1 reads SGHRS; CDR2 reads YFSETQ. V lost 5 bases and J 0 bases, leaving 15 bases between the germline ends. This CDR3 contains 16 residues. DNA of the CDR3: TGCGCCAGCAGGGACCGAGGGGGAAGCTCTGGAAACACCATATATTTT. Encoded protein: CASRDRGGSSGNTIYF.

This chain links TRBV28 with TRBJ2-6; a weak D match, TRBD1 (5 bases). The V gene's germline CDR1 is MDHEN and CDR2 SYDVKM. The CDR3 length is 15 residues. Trimming pared 2 bases from V and 2 bases from J, leaving 7 bases between. CDR3 sequence reads: CASSLTGTGANVLTF. As DNA, the CDR3 is TGTGCCAGCAGTTTAACAGGAACTGGGGCCAACGTCCTGACTTTC.

This chain joins TRBV27 and TRBJ1-4, with D possibly TRBD1 on 6 matching bases. Trimming shortened V by 3 bases and J by 0 bases, and 11 bases separated the two germline ends. The CDR3 contains 16 residues. Per germline, CDR1 MNHEY and CDR2 SMNVEV (reference sequence). CDR3 in amino acids: CASSLKAGATNEKLFF. The CDR3 DNA follows: TGTGCCAGCAGTTTGAAGGCAGGGGCAACTAATGAAAAACTGTTTTTT.

J is TRBJ1-1 and V is TRBV6-5; D ambiguous. Germline lookup yields CDR1 MNHEY and CDR2 SVGAGI. The CDR3 covers 14 residues. V lost 6 bases to trimming and J lost 0 bases, with 11 bases between them. The CDR3 spells CASSLGRVNTEAFF. The CDR3, as DNA: TGTGCCAGCAGCCTTGGGAGGGTGAACACTGAAGCTTTCTTT.

The chain uses TRBV5-1 and TRBJ1-1, with D possibly being TRBD1 (6 bases). The CDR3 extends over 15 amino acids. V was clipped by 0 bases and J by 5 bases, with 14 bases between them. The germline gives CDR1 SGHRS, CDR2 YFSETQ. The CDR3: CASSLAPGAITEAFF. In DNA form, the CDR3 reads TGCGCCAGCAGCTTGGCCCCAGGGGCAATAACTGAAGCTTTCTTT.

The V gene is TRBV7-8, the J gene TRBJ2-1; the match to TRBD2 covers 8 bases. This CDR3 is 14 amino acids long. V was clipped by 5 bases and J by 9 bases; unmatched bases: 9. Looked up from germline, CDR1 is SGHVS and CDR2 is FQNEAQ. The CDR3 DNA follows: TGTGCCAGCAGCCAACGGGGGGGGGCGGTTGAGCAGTTCTTC. Its translation: CASSQRGGAVEQFF.

This chain uses TRBV28 with TRBJ1-5; possibly TRBD1 for D (6 bases). Trimming cost V 5 bases and J 0 bases, with 14 bases left between them. This CDR3 has 16 amino acids. The germline V gene has CDR1 MDHEN and CDR2 SYDVKM. The CDR3: CASSRMGHLSNQPQHF. CDR3 nucleotide sequence: TGTGCCAGCAGTCGGATGGGACATCTTAGCAATCAGCCCCAGCATTTT.

This clone was seen only a few times. This chain joins TRBV11-2 and TRBJ2-7; a weak D match, TRBD1 (5 bases). V gave up 5 bases and J gave up 2 bases, with 22 bases separating them. The germline V gene encodes CDR1 SGHAT and CDR2 FQNNGV. This CDR3 has 17 amino acids. The CDR3 nucleotides read TGTGCCAGCAGCACCTTTATGGGTGACAGCGTAACCTACGAGCAGTACTTC. This translates into CASSTFMGDSVTYEQYF.

This sequence joins TRBV6-6 and TRBJ1-5, with TRBD1 matching 9 bases. V lost 5 bases, J lost 1 base, and 6 bases stayed unmatched. Looked up from germline, CDR1 is MNHNY and CDR2 is SVGAGI (reference sequence). CDR3 length: 16 amino acids. The chain's CDR3 is CASSIRTGDSNQPQHF. The DNA of the CDR3 is TGTGCCAGCAGTATTCGGACAGGGGACAGCAATCAGCCCCAGCATTTT.

This chain uses TRBV6-5 with TRBJ2-5; the match to TRBD1 covers 7 bases. CDR3 size: 14 residues. Trimming removed 5 bases from V and 2 bases from J; junction bases left unmatched: 5. Germline V gene lookup returns CDR1 MNHEY and CDR2 SVGAGI. CDR3 residues: CASSLQGLQETQYF. DNA of the CDR3: TGTGCCAGCAGTCTACAGGGGCTTCAAGAGACCCAGTACTTC.

The chain couples TRBV5-1 to TRBJ1-1; 12 bases are a match to TRBD1. The V gene's germline CDR1 is SGHRS and CDR2 YFSETQ. The junction had 6 bases not matched to a gene; V was cut back by 3 bases and J by 0 bases. This CDR3 spans 17 amino acids. CDR3: CASSSGQGANMNTEAFF. The CDR3 coding sequence is TGCGCCAGCAGCTCGGGACAGGGGGCGAACATGAACACTGAAGCTTTCTTT.

The J gene is TRBJ2-1, the V gene TRBV28; the D gene is possibly TRBD2 (6 bases). The CDR3 is 15 residues long. Trimming shortened V by 8 bases and J by 5 bases, and 19 bases separated the two germline ends. Germline lookup yields CDR1 MDHEN and CDR2 SYDVKM. CDR3 residues: CASGLRGRKNNEQFF. Here the CDR3 DNA reads TGTGCCAGCGGATTGCGGGGTCGCAAAAACAATGAGCAGTTCTTC.